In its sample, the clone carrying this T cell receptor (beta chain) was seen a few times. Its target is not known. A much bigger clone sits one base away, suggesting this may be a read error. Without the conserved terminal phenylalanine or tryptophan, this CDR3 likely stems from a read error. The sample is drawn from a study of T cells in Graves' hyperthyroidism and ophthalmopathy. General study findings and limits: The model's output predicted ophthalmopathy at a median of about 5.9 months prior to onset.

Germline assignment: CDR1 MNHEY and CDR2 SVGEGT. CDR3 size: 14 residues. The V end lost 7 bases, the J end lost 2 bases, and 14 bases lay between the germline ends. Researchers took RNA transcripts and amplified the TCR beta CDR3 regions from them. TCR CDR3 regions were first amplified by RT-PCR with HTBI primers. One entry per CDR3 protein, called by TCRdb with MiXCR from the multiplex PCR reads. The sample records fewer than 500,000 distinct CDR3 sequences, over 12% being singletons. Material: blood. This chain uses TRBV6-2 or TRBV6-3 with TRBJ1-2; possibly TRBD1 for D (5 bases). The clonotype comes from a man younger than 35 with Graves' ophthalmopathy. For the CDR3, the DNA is TGTGCCAGCACTCCCTTGGGGCTGAACTATGGCTACACCCTC. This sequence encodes CASTPLGLNYGYTL.